Listed below are T cell receptor beta chains from one sample, sequenced in a study of cytomegalovirus exposure and HLA in healthy donors. TCRdb's copy holds only in-frame clones and misses some; the assay was immunoSEQ multiplex PCR. Listed are roughly 140,000 clones; about 2.5% falls within the top ten. Sequencing was performed on PBMCs. Receptors were obtained from a man aged 35 to 55 in good health and CMV-seronegative. CDR3s include the opening cysteine and the closing phenylalanine or tryptophan. The D gene is left open where the match is weak. Clone sizes are given selectively: once, few, many, or a class where the clone is expanded.

CASTPGLPPHYGYTF TGTGCCAGCACCCCGGGACTCCCACCACACTATGGCTACACCTTC TRBJ1-2 . . TRBV6-6
CASSLGVGGVNEQFF TGTGCCAGCAGCTTGGGTGTGGGGGGGGTGAATGAGCAGTTCTTC TRBJ2-1 . TRBD2 TRBV5-4
CASSFTGTGDSPLHF TGTGCCAGCAGCTTTACCGGGACAGGGGATTCACCCCTCCACTTT TRBJ1-6 . TRBD1 TRBV7-2
CASSDSTHSGYTF TGTGCCAGCAGTGACTCGACCCACAGTGGCTACACCTTC TRBJ1-2 . . TRBV6-4
CASSSRVRDINTYGYTF TGTGCCAGCAGTTCAAGGGTCCGGGACATTAATACCTATGGCTACACCTTC TRBJ1-2 . . TRBV28
CASSLSGGSNQPQHF TGTGCCAGCAGCTTATCGGGAGGGAGCAATCAGCCCCAGCATTTT TRBJ1-5 . . TRBV7-2
CASSFTGTDTQYF TGTGCCAGCAGCTTCACAGGGACAGATACGCAGTATTTT TRBJ2-3 . . TRBV7-2
CASSFSDSPGGYTF TGTGCCAGCAGCTTTTCGGACAGCCCTGGGGGCTACACCTTC TRBJ1-2 . . TRBV28
CASSNRGSYEQYF TGTGCCAGCAGCAACAGGGGATCCTACGAGCAGTACTTC TRBJ2-7 . TRBD1 TRBV13
CASSASWGPYEQYF TGTGCCAGCAGCGCAAGCTGGGGCCCCTACGAGCAGTACTTC TRBJ2-7 . . TRBV7-2
CASTTGNTGELFF TGTGCCAGCACCACAGGGAACACCGGGGAGCTGTTTTTT TRBJ2-2 . . TRBV2
CASSPGGQRGSKGTQYF TGTGCCAGCAGCCCCGGAGGCCAGCGGGGTTCAAAAGGGACCCAGTACTTC TRBJ2-5 . TRBD2 TRBV7-9
CASSLVLQGGYGYTF TGTGCCAGCAGCTTAGTGCTCCAGGGAGGATATGGCTACACCTTC TRBJ1-2 . . TRBV11-2
CASTGNAVAGELFF TGTGCCAGCACTGGAAACGCGGTGGCCGGGGAGCTGTTTTTT TRBJ2-2 medium-sized . TRBV11-2
CASSPNAGGINYGYTF TGTGCCAGCAGCCCCAATGCAGGGGGCATTAACTATGGCTACACCTTC TRBJ1-2 . TRBD1 TRBV4-2
CASSEQGYEQYF TGTGCCAGCAGCGAACAGGGCTACGAGCAGTACTTC TRBJ2-7 . . TRBV7-6
CASSVTGTGMTGELFF TGTGCCAGCAGCGTTACCGGGACAGGAATGACCGGGGAGCTGTTTTTT TRBJ2-2 . TRBD1 TRBV7-8
CASSPDRGSNSPLHF TGCGCCAGCAGTCCTGACAGGGGGTCTAATTCACCCCTCCACTTT TRBJ1-6 . TRBD1 TRBV5-1
CASSRRGGTGNTGELFF TGTGCCAGCAGCCGAAGGGGGGGGACAGGGAACACCGGGGAGCTGTTTTTT TRBJ2-2 . . TRBV7-3
CASSDYINEQFF TGTGCCAGCAGCGACTACATTAATGAGCAGTTCTTC TRBJ2-1 . . TRBV14
CASSPRTSGSQETQYF TGTGCCAGCAGCCCTCGGACTAGCGGGAGCCAAGAGACCCAGTACTTC TRBJ2-5 . TRBD2 TRBV7-2
CASSPGTGNAEAFF TGTGCCAGCAGCCCGGGGACAGGGAACGCTGAAGCTTTCTTT TRBJ1-1 . TRBD1 TRBV11-2
CASSLPYSEQFF TGTGCCAGCAGCTTACCTTACAGCGAGCAGTTCTTC TRBJ2-1 . . TRBV7-3
CASNPSPLAFEAFF TGTGCCAGCAACCCCTCGCCTCTGGCCTTTGAAGCTTTCTTT TRBJ1-1 . . TRBV28
CASSLERGSSYEQYF TGTGCCAGCAGCTTAGAGCGGGGGTCCTCCTACGAGCAGTACTTC TRBJ2-7 . TRBD2 TRBV7-2
CASSSPGTAGGNSPLHF TGTGCCAGCAGTTCCCCAGGGACAGCCGGTGGGAATTCACCCCTCCACTTT TRBJ1-6 . TRBD1 TRBV27
CAISEGQMNYGYTF TGTGCCATCAGTGAGGGACAGATGAACTATGGCTACACCTTC TRBJ1-2 . . TRBV10-3
CASENTQGRYTEAFF TGTGCCAGTGAGAACACACAGGGGAGGTACACTGAAGCTTTCTTT TRBJ1-1 . TRBD1 TRBV19
CASSLDQDSNYGYTF TGTGCCAGCAGCTTAGATCAGGACTCTAACTATGGCTACACCTTC TRBJ1-2 . . TRBV7-8
CASSPTRVGETQYF TGTGCCAGCTCACCGACCCGGGTTGGAGAGACCCAGTACTTC TRBJ2-5 . . TRBV18
CSVEDRQSYGYTF TGCAGCGTTGAGGATCGACAATCCTATGGCTACACCTTC TRBJ1-2 . . TRBV29-1
CASSLAPRQNVAEAFF TGCGCCAGCAGCTTGGCTCCTCGACAGAACGTCGCTGAAGCTTTCTTT TRBJ1-1 . . TRBV5-1
CASSEGDRGYGYTF TGTGCCAGCAGCGAGGGGGACAGGGGGTATGGCTACACCTTC TRBJ1-2 . TRBD1 TRBV9
CASNGQGTPGNTIYF TGTGCCAGCAACGGACAGGGGACTCCTGGAAACACCATATATTTT TRBJ1-3 . TRBD1 TRBV2
CASSLAPQGISNTIYF TGCGCCAGCAGCTTGGCTCCACAGGGGATCTCGAACACCATATATTTT TRBJ1-3 . TRBD1 TRBV5-1
CASRSRTGNGEQFF TGTGCCAGCAGATCCCGGACAGGGAACGGTGAGCAGTTCTTC TRBJ2-1 . TRBD1 TRBV28
CASSVQGLAPGELFF TGTGCCAGCAGCGTCCAGGGACTAGCTCCCGGGGAGCTGTTTTTT TRBJ2-2 . TRBD2 TRBV9
CASSQDYRGRDNYGYTF TGCGCCAGCAGCCAAGATTACAGGGGCAGGGATAACTATGGCTACACCTTC TRBJ1-2 . TRBD1 TRBV4-3
CASSMRGSYNSPLHF TGTGCCAGTAGTATGCGGGGATCCTATAATTCACCCCTCCACTTT TRBJ1-6 . . TRBV19
CASSLWAVESPLHF TGCGCCAGCAGCTTGTGGGCAGTTGAATCACCCCTCCACTTT TRBJ1-6 . . TRBV5-1
CASSPRGPDRGNQPQHF TGCGCCAGCAGCCCCCGGGGGCCGGACAGGGGCAATCAGCCCCAGCATTTT TRBJ1-5 . TRBD1 TRBV4-3
CATVPGLDGTQYF TGTGCCACCGTCCCGGGACTAGACGGGACCCAGTACTTC TRBJ2-5 . TRBD2 TRBV10-3
CASSVDRREAFF TGTGCCAGCAGCGTTGACAGGCGGGAAGCTTTCTTT TRBJ1-1 . . TRBV7-9
CASSKQGAVETQYF TGTGCCAGCAGCAAACAGGGGGCCGTGGAGACCCAGTACTTC TRBJ2-5 . TRBD1 TRBV9
CASSKRDDREANTEAFF TGTGCCAGCAGCAAAAGGGATGACAGGGAGGCGAACACTGAAGCTTTCTTT TRBJ1-1 . . TRBV21-1
CASSAGTLSGNTIYF TGTGCCAGCAGCGCCGGGACACTCTCTGGAAACACCATATATTTT TRBJ1-3 . . TRBV5-6
CASSPMRGRESEAFF TGTGCCAGCTCACCAATGAGGGGGCGAGAAAGTGAAGCTTTCTTT TRBJ1-1 . TRBD1 TRBV18
CASSVVGGGTGNTGELFF TGTGCCAGCAGCGTAGTAGGGGGGGGGACGGGGAACACCGGGGAGCTGTTTTTT TRBJ2-2 . . TRBV9
CAISDRGKGTDTQYF TGTGCCATCAGTGACAGGGGCAAGGGGACAGATACGCAGTATTTT TRBJ2-3 . . TRBV10-3
CASSVEGLAGTYEQYF TGTGCCAGCAGTGTAGAGGGACTAGCGGGGACCTACGAGCAGTACTTC TRBJ2-7 . TRBD2 TRBV28
CASSQNPRSTEAFF TGTGCCAGCAGCCAAAACCCCCGGAGCACTGAAGCTTTCTTT TRBJ1-1 . . TRBV21-1
CASSPDRSSFWGYTF TGCGCCAGCAGTCCCGACAGGTCCTCATTTTGGGGCTACACCTTC TRBJ1-2 . . TRBV5-1
CASSLRRLAGAENTGELFF TGTGCCAGCAGCTTACGACGACTAGCGGGGGCCGAGAACACCGGGGAGCTGTTTTTT TRBJ2-2 . TRBD2 TRBV7-2
CASSQLSGGTDTQYF TGCGCCAGCAGCCAACTTAGCGGGGGCACAGATACGCAGTATTTT TRBJ2-3 . TRBD2 TRBV4-1
CASSPARRGVGDIQYF TGTGCCAGCAGCCCAGCCCGCCGGGGGGTGGGAGACATTCAGTACTTC TRBJ2-4 . TRBD2 TRBV14
CASSALGLAVTYNEQFF TGTGCCAGCAGTGCTTTGGGACTAGCGGTAACCTACAATGAGCAGTTCTTC TRBJ2-1 . TRBD2 TRBV2
CASSLSSGLYGYTF TGTGCCAGCAGCTTATCTTCGGGACTCTATGGCTACACCTTC TRBJ1-2 . . TRBV7-9
CASSKGQLLSSYNEQFF TGTGCCAGCAGCAAGGGACAGCTTCTAAGCTCCTACAATGAGCAGTTCTTC TRBJ2-1 . TRBD1 TRBV5-4